This T cell receptor beta chain was profiled in a study of shared clonotypes between healthy human individuals. Study outcomes and limitations: Only blood underwent sampling, and tissue repertoires likely differ.

Investigators divided CD4+ cells into CD45RA+ naive and CD45RA-negative memory subsets. Points on this clone: Its target is not known.

Assay: immunoSEQ multiplex PCR; the TCRdb copy retains only in-frame clones and omits some. The sample yields hundreds of thousands of clones, less than 96% seen once. This TCR came from a woman in her 30s in good health. Sequencing was done on a sample of naive CD4+ T cells sorted from blood. Subset denoted: CD45RA+ positively selected.

CDR3 sequence reads: CASSPALADEQYF. The CDR3 DNA reads TGTGCCAGCTCACCAGCACTAGCGGACGAGCAGTACTTC. The V call is TRBV18, the J call TRBJ2-5; TRBD2 agrees at 8 bases. The better agreement between TRBJ2-7 and the DNA end casts doubt on the J call. The CDR3 loop spans 13 amino acids. Germline CDR1 KGHSH, CDR2 LQKENI.